Described below is a single T cell receptor (beta chain) sequence and its context. Its antigen is still unknown. This sample is part of a study of OX40 agonist ivuxolimab in advanced cancers. Study observations and caveats: Nonresponders, in some cases, also had low normalized T-cell clonal expansion. The study observed clonal expansion of CD4+ and CD8+ blood T cells by week 6 at 0.1 to 3.0 mg/kg.

The V gene lost 0 bases and the J gene lost 1 base, with 7 bases spanning the gap. Germline-derived CDR1 and CDR2 are LGHNA and YNFKEQ. The CDR3 consists of 15 residues. Some clones are missing from TCRdb's copy, which holds only in-frame ones; the method was immunoSEQ multiplex PCR. In the table there are tens of thousands of clones, approximately 86% of which are singletons. The chain links TRBV4-2 to TRBJ1-3, with D unresolved. Here the sequenced sample was CD4+ or CD8+ T cells sorted from blood, taken in a trial of the OX40 agonist ivuxolimab. This TCR derives from an adult with an advanced solid tumor such as melanoma, head and neck, liver or kidney cancer. CDR3 protein: CASSQDLISGNTIYF. The CDR3 DNA reads TGTGCCAGCAGCCAAGATCTTATTTCTGGAAACACCATATATTTT.